This T cell receptor beta chain was sequenced during a study of blood T cell repertoires in COVID-19. The CDR3 length is 16 residues. The junction had 13 bases not matched to a gene; V was cut back by 4 bases and J by 5 bases. CDR1 is SGHTA, CDR2 FQGNSA, per germline. The authors' processing: For nucleated cells, counts were estimated from reference gene primer amplification. Here immunoSEQ multiplex PCR was the method, and the copy in TCRdb shows in-frame clones only, minus some. V and J calls and clone size are as listed in that table; D and trimming were resolved from the DNA. The sample has approximately 79,000 clones, 80% to 90% seen once.

The sequenced sample was peripheral blood. This chain uses TRBV7-2 with TRBJ2-7; 8 bases line up with TRBD1. The sequence derives from a woman between 45 and 65 years old with acute or convalescent COVID-19. Here the CDR3 reads CASSSPQGRGRNEQYF. CDR3 nucleotide sequence: TGTGCCAGCAGCTCTCCTCAGGGCAGGGGGCGAAACGAGCAGTACTTC.